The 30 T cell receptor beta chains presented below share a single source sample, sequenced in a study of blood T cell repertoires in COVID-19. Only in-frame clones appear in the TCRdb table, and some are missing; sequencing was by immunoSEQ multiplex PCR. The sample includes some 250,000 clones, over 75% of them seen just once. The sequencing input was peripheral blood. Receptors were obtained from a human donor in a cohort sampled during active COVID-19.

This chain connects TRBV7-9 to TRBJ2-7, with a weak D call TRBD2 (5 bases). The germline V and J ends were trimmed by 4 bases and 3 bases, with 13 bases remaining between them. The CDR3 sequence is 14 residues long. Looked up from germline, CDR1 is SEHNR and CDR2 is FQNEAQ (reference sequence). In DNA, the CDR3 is TGTGCCAGCAGCTCTGCAGAGGGCCACTACGAGCAGTACTTC. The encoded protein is CASSSAEGHYEQYF. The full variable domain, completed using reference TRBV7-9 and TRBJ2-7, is DTGVSQNPRHKITKRGQNVTFRCDPISEHNRLYWYRQTLGQGPEFLTYFQNEAQLEKSRLLSDRFSAERPKGSFSTLEIQRTEQGDSAMYLCASSSAEGHYEQYFGPGTRLTVT.

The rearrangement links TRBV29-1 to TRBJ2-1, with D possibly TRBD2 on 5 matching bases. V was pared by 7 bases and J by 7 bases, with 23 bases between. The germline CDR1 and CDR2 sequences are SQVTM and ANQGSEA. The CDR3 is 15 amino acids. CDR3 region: CSAPWGRVTRNEQFF. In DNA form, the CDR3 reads TGCAGCGCCCCCTGGGGTAGGGTAACTAGGAATGAGCAGTTCTTC.

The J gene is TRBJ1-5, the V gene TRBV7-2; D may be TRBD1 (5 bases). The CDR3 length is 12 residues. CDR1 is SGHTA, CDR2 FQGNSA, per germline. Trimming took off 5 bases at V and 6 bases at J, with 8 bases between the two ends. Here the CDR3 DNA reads TGTGCCAGCAGCCTCGACAGTCAGCCCCAGCATTTT. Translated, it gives CASSLDSQPQHF. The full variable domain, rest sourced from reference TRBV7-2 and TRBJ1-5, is GAGVSQSPSNKVTEKGKDVELRCDPISGHTALYWYRQSLGQGLEFLIYFQGNSAPDKSGLPSDRFSAERTGGSVSTLTIQRTQQEDSAVYLCASSLDSQPQHFGDGTRLSIL.

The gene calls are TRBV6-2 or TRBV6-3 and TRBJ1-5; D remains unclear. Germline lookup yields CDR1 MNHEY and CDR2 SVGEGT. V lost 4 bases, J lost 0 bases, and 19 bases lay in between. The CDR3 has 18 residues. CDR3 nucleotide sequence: TGTGCCAGCAGTTGGGCGCCCTTTGAACGAAATAGCAATCAGCCCCAGCATTTT. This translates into CASSWAPFERNSNQPQHF.

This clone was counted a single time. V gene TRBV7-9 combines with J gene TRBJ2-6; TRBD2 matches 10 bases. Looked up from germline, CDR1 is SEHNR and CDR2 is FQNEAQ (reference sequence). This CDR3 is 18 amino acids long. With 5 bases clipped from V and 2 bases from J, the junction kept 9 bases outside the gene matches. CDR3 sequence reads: CASSPGSLAGAGANVLTF. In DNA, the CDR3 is TGTGCCAGCAGCCCAGGTTCGCTAGCGGGGGCTGGGGCCAACGTCCTGACTTTC.

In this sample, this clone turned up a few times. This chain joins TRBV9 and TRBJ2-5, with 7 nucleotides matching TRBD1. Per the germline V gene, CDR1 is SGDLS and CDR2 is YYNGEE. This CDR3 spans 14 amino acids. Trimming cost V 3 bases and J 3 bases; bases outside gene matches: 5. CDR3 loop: CASSARGQEETQYF. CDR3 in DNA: TGTGCCAGCAGCGCCAGAGGACAGGAAGAGACCCAGTACTTC.

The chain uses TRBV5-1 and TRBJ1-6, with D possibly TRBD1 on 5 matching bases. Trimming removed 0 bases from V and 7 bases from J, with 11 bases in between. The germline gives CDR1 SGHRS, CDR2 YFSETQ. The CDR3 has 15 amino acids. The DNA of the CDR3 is TGCGCCAGCAGCTTGGTTACAGGTTCAAATTCACCCCTCCACTTT. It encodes CASSLVTGSNSPLHF. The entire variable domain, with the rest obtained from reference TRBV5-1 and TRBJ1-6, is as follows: KAGVTQTPRYLIKTRGQQVTLSCSPISGHRSVSWYQQTPGQGLQFLFEYFSETQRNKGNFPGRFSGRQFSNSRSEMNVSTLELGDSALYLCASSLVTGSNSPLHFGNGTRLTVT.

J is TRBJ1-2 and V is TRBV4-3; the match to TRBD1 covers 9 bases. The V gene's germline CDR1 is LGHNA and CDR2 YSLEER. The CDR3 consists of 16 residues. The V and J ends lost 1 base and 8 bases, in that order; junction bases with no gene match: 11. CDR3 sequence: CASSQAKGDRVSGYTF. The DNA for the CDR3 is TGCGCCAGCAGCCAAGCCAAGGGGGACAGGGTGAGCGGCTACACCTTC.

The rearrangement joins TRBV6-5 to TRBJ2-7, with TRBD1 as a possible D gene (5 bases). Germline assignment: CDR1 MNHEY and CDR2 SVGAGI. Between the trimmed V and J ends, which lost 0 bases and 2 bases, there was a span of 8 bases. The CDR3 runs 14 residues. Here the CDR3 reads CASSYSAGTYEQYF. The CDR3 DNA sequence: TGTGCCAGCAGTTACTCGGCAGGGACCTACGAGCAGTACTTC.

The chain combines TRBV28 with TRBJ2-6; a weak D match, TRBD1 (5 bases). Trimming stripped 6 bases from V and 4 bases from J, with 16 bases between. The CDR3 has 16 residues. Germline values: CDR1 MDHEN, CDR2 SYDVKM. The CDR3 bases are TGTGCCAGCAGACTGCCGATTGGGGCCGGGGCCAACGTCCTGACTTTC. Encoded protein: CASRLPIGAGANVLTF.

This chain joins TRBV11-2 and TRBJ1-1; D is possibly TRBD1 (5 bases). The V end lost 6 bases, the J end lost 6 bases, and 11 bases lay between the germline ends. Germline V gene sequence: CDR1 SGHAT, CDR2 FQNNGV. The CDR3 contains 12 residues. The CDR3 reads CASSQGGAEAFF. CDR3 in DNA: TGTGCCAGCAGTCAAGGAGGGGCTGAAGCTTTCTTT.

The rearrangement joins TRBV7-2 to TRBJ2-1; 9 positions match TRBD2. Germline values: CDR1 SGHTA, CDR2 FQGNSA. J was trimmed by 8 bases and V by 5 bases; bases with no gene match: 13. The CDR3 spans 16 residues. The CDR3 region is CASSHRTSARVDEQFF. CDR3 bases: TGTGCCAGCAGCCACCGGACTAGCGCTCGGGTGGATGAGCAGTTCTTC. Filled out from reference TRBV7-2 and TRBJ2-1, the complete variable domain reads GAGVSQSPSNKVTEKGKDVELRCDPISGHTALYWYRQSLGQGLEFLIYFQGNSAPDKSGLPSDRFSAERTGGSVSTLTIQRTQQEDSAVYLCASSHRTSARVDEQFFGPGTRLTVL.

CDR3 amino acids: CASSGLDRARYGYTF. The CDR3 bases are TGTGCCAGCAGTGGCCTGGACAGGGCGAGGTATGGCTACACCTTC. The V gene is TRBV2, the J gene TRBJ1-2; 8 bases match TRBD1. Germline V gene data show CDR1 as SNHLY and CDR2 as FYNNEI. J lost 5 bases, V lost 4 bases, and 9 bases had no gene match. This CDR3 has 15 amino acids.

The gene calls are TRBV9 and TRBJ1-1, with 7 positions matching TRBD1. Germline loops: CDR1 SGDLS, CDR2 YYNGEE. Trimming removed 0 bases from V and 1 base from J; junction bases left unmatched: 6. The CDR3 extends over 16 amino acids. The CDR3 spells CASSVGAGGANTEAFF. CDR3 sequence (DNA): TGTGCCAGCAGCGTAGGGGCAGGGGGAGCGAACACTGAAGCTTTCTTT.

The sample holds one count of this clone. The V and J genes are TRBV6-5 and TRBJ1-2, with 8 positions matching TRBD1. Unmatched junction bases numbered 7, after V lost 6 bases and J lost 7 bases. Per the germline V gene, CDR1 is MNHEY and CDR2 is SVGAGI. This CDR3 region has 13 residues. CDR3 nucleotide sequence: TGTGCCAGCAGGAATGACAGGGGTGGTGGCTACACCTTC. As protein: CASRNDRGGGYTF.

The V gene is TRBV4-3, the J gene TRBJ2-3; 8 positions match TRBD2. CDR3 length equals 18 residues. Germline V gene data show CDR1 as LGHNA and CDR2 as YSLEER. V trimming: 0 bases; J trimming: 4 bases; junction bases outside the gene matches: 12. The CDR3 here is CASSQDAGGVRLADTQYF. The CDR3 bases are TGCGCCAGCAGCCAAGATGCCGGGGGGGTTAGATTAGCAGATACGCAGTATTTT.

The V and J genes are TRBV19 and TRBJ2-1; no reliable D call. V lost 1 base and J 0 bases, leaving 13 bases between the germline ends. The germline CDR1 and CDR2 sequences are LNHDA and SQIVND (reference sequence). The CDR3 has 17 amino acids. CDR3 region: CASSIGPALSSYNEQFF. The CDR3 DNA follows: TGTGCCAGTAGTATAGGTCCTGCGTTGAGCTCCTACAATGAGCAGTTCTTC.

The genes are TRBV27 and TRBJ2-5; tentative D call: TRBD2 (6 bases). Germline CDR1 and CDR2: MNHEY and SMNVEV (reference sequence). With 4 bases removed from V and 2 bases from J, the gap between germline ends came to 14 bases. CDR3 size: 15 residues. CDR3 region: CASSSGRGYQETQYF. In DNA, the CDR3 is TGTGCCAGCAGTTCGGGACGGGGGTATCAAGAGACCCAGTACTTC.

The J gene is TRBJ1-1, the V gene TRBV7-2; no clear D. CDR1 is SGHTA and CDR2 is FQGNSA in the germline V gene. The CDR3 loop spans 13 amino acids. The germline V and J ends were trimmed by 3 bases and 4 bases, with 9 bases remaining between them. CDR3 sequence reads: CASSLKQSTEAFF. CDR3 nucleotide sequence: TGTGCCAGCAGCTTGAAACAGAGCACTGAAGCTTTCTTT.

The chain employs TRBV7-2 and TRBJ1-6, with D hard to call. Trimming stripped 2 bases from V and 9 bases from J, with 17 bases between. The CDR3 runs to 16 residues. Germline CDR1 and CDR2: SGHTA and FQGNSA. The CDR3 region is CASSLMSLVGGSPLHF. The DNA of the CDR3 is TGTGCCAGCAGCTTAATGTCACTTGTAGGCGGTTCACCCCTCCACTTT.

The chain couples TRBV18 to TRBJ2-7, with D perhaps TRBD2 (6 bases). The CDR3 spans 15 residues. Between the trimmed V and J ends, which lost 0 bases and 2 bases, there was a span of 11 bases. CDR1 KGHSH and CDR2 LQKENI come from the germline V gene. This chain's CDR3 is CASSPPTGEAYEQYF. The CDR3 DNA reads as TGTGCCAGCTCACCACCGACGGGAGAGGCCTACGAGCAGTACTTC.

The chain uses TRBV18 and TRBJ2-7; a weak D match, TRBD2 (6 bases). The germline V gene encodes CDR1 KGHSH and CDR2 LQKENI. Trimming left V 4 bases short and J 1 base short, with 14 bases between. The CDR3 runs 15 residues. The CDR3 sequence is CASSLMGGESYEQYF. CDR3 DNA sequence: TGTGCCAGCTCACTTATGGGAGGAGAGTCCTACGAGCAGTACTTC. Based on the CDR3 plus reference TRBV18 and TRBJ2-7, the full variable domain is NAGVMQNPRHLVRRRGQEARLRCSPMKGHSHVYWYRQLPEEGLKFMVYLQKENIIDESGMPKERFSAEFPKEGPSILRIQQVVRGDSAAYFCASSLMGGESYEQYFGPGTRLTVT.

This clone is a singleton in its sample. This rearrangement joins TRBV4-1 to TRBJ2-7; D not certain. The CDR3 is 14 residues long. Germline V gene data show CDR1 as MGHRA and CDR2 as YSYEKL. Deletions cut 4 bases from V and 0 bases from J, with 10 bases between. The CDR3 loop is CASSPGLGSYEQYF. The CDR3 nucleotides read TGCGCCAGCAGCCCCGGTCTCGGCTCCTACGAGCAGTACTTC.

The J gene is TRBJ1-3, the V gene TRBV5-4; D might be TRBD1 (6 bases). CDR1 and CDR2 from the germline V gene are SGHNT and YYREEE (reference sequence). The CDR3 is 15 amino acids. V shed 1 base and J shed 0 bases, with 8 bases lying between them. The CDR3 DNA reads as TGTGCCAGCAGCTTGAGGGGGGGCTCTGGAAACACCATATATTTT. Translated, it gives CASSLRGGSGNTIYF.

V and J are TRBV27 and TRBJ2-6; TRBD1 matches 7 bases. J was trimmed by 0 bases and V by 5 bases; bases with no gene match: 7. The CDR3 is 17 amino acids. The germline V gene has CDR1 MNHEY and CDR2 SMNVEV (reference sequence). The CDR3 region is CASSETGFPSGANVLTF. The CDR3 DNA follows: TGTGCCAGCAGTGAGACAGGGTTCCCCTCTGGGGCCAACGTCCTGACTTTC.

The CDR3 is CASSTVQGLRAEAFF. As DNA, the CDR3 is TGTGCCAGCAGTACGGTGCAGGGGCTTAGGGCTGAAGCTTTCTTT. The chain employs TRBV28 and TRBJ1-1; D may be TRBD1 (6 bases). Germline lookup yields CDR1 MDHEN and CDR2 SYDVKM. CDR3 length: 15 residues. The V and J ends lost 5 bases and 6 bases respectively, with 19 bases between them.

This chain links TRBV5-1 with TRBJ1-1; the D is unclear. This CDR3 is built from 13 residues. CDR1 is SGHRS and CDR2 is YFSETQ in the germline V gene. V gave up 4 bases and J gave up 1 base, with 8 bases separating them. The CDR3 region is CASSPDTNTEAFF. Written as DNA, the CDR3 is TGCGCCAGCAGCCCAGATACGAACACTGAAGCTTTCTTT.

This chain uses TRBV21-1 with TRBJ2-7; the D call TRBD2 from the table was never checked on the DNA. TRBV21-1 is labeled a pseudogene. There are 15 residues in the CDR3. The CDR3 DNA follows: TGTGCCAGCAGCAAAGCGCAGGCGCGGGATAACGAGCAGTACTTC. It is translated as CASSKAQARDNEQYF.

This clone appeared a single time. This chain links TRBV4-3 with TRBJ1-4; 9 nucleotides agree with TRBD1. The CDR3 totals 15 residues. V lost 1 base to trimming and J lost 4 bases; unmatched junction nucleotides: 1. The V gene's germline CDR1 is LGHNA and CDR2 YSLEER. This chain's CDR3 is CASSQGTGDNEKLFF. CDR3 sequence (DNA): TGCGCCAGCAGCCAAGGGACAGGGGATAATGAAAAACTGTTTTTT.

Here the CDR3 reads CASSQSGGGGNTEAFF. The CDR3 DNA is TGCGCCAGCAGTCAATCCGGCGGGGGTGGGAACACTGAAGCTTTCTTT. The chain combines TRBV23-1 with TRBJ1-1; D is possibly TRBD1 (5 bases). TRBV23-1 is an ORF for which the function is uncertain. The CDR3 is made up of 16 amino acids. V lost 0 bases to trimming and J lost 1 base, with 12 bases between them.